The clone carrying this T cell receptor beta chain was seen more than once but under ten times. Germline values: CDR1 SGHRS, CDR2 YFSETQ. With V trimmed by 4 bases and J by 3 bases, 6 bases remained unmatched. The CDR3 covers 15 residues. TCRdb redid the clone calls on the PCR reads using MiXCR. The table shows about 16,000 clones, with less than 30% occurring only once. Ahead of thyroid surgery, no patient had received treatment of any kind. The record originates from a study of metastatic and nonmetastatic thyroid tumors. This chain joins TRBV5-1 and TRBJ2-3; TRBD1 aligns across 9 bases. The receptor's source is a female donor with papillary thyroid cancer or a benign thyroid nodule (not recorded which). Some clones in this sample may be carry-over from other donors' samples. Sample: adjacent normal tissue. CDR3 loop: CASSLQGARTDTQYF. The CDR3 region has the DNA TGCGCCAGCAGCCTACAGGGGGCGAGGACAGATACGCAGTATTTT.